This passage covers 15 T cell receptor beta chains from one sample sequenced in a study of human T cells and chemical hapten exposure. From the RACE reads, TCRdb called clonotypes with MiXCR, one entry per CDR3 protein. The sample shows tens of thousands of distinct CDR3 sequences, about 10% of them seen only once. The sample's time point: patch test 1, 2 weeks after DPC sensitization. Treatment of the sample: therapeutic diphenylcyclopropenone sensitization with weekly scalp DPC. Material: whole blood, obtained in connection with sensitization to the hapten diphenylcyclopropenone (DPC). These receptor sequences come from a man between 35 and 55 years old with alopecia areata. Some clones in this sample may be carry-over from other donors' samples.

This chain connects TRBV20-1 to TRBJ1-6, with 7 positions matching TRBD1. J lost 5 bases, V lost 4 bases, and 8 bases had no gene match. The germline V gene encodes CDR1 DFQATT and CDR2 SNEGSKA (reference sequence). The CDR3 has 15 residues. CDR3 sequence: CSAIQAGTDNSPLHF. CDR3 DNA: TGCAGTGCTATTCAAGCCGGGACAGATAATTCACCCCTCCACTTT.

A few counts support this clonotype. The gene calls are TRBV28 and TRBJ2-4, with 13 bases lining up with TRBD2. J was trimmed by 3 bases and V by 2 bases; bases with no gene match: 13. Germline values: CDR1 MDHEN, CDR2 SYDVKM. The CDR3 has 20 residues. CDR3 residues: CASSLHILAGGPSGKNIQYF. The CDR3 region has the DNA TGTGCCAGCAGTTTACACATACTAGCGGGAGGGCCTTCTGGCAAAAACATTCAGTACTTC. Full variable domain (outside the CDR3, taken from reference TRBV28 and TRBJ2-4): DVKVTQSSRYLVKRTGEKVFLECVQDMDHENMFWYRQDPGLGLRLIYFSYDVKMKEKGDIPEGYSVSREKKERFSLILESASTNQTSMYLCASSLHILAGGPSGKNIQYFGAGTRLSVL.

The V call is TRBV7-2, the J call TRBJ2-3; 9 positions match TRBD2. Trimming removed 2 bases from V and 3 bases from J; junction bases left unmatched: 6. The CDR3 is 16 residues long. Germline loops: CDR1 SGHTA, CDR2 FQGNSA. CDR3 sequence: CASSLRRGGRTDTQYF. The CDR3, as DNA: TGTGCCAGCAGCTTACGGCGGGGGGGAAGGACAGATACGCAGTATTTT.

With regard to this clonotype: This may stem from a read error, because a much larger clone lies one nucleotide away. The V call is TRBV6-2 or TRBV6-3, the J call TRBJ2-2; 9 bases are a match to TRBD1. CDR1 is MNHEY, CDR2 SVGEGT, per germline. The CDR3 totals 17 residues. The CDR3 DNA is TGTGCCAGCAGTTTCCTCCCGGGACAGGGAATGACCGGGGAGCTGATTTTT. The encoded protein is CASSFLPGQGMTGELIF.

For the CDR3, the DNA is TGCGCCAGCAGCTTGGATCCAGCGGGAAGCCCCTACGAGCAGTACTTC. Residues: CASSLDPAGSPYEQYF. This chain uses TRBV5-1 with TRBJ2-7; 7 bases agree with TRBD2. J lost 2 bases, V lost 0 bases, and 8 bases had no gene match. CDR1 and CDR2 (germline): SGHRS, YFSETQ. There are 16 residues in the CDR3. The complete variable domain, with remaining parts taken from reference TRBV5-1 and TRBJ2-7, reads KAGVTQTPRYLIKTRGQQVTLSCSPISGHRSVSWYQQTPGQGLQFLFEYFSETQRNKGNFPGRFSGRQFSNSRSEMNVSTLELGDSALYLCASSLDPAGSPYEQYFGPGTRLTVT.

The table lists this clonotype with a few counts. The chain has TRBV12-5 and TRBJ2-2; D tentatively reads TRBD1 or TRBD2 (6 bases each). Deletions cut 4 bases from V and 0 bases from J, with 9 bases between. CDR1 and CDR2 from the germline V gene are LGHNT and FRNRAP. CDR3 length equals 15 residues. CDR3 nucleotides: TGTGCTAGTGGTTGGGGGGCAGCGAACACCGGGGAGCTGTTTTTT. Amino acids: CASGWGAANTGELFF.

The chain joins TRBV7-9 to TRBJ1-4; 7 nucleotides align to TRBD1. Losses at the gene ends were 0 bases for V and 0 bases for J; bases not matched to a gene: 13. Germline-derived CDR1 and CDR2 are SEHNR and FQNEAQ (reference sequence). This CDR3 spans 20 amino acids. The CDR3 sequence is CASSLARGRGAPATNEKLFF. CDR3 in DNA: TGTGCCAGCAGCTTAGCCCGGGGCAGGGGGGCTCCAGCAACTAATGAAAAACTGTTTTTT.

This clonotype was seen at least ten times. The chain has TRBV15 and TRBJ1-5; tentative D call: TRBD1 (6 bases). The CDR3 contains 15 residues. V was clipped by 3 bases and J by 1 base, with 10 bases between them. The germline V gene has CDR1 LNHNV and CDR2 YYDKDF (reference sequence). CDR3 nucleotide sequence: TGTGCCACCAGCAGTTGGGGGCAGAGCAATCAGCCCCAGCATTTT. The encoded protein is CATSSWGQSNQPQHF.

This clonotype came up many times. V gene TRBV5-1 combines with J gene TRBJ2-5; TRBD2 matches at 10 bases. From germline, CDR1 is SGHRS and CDR2 YFSETQ. The junction had 8 bases not matched to a gene; V was cut back by 3 bases and J by 3 bases. The CDR3 is 16 amino acids. CDR3 DNA: TGCGCCAGCAGCTCGTCAGCGGGAGGGCCCGAAGAGACCCAGTACTTC. Its translation: CASSSSAGGPEETQYF. Together with reference TRBV5-1 and TRBJ2-5, the CDR3 gives the full variable domain: KAGVTQTPRYLIKTRGQQVTLSCSPISGHRSVSWYQQTPGQGLQFLFEYFSETQRNKGNFPGRFSGRQFSNSRSEMNVSTLELGDSALYLCASSSSAGGPEETQYFGPGTRLLVL.

This sequence joins TRBV24-1 and TRBJ2-3; D is ambiguous. The CDR3 is 16 residues long. CDR1 and CDR2 (germline): KGHDR, SFDVKD. V was cut by 0 bases and J by 1 base, with 10 bases left in between. The CDR3, as DNA: TGTGCCACCAGTGATTTGCGGGTAGCCGGCACAGATACGCAGTATTTT. This encodes CATSDLRVAGTDTQYF.

CDR3 sequence: CASSSRDSKNVLTF. The CDR3 coding sequence is TGTGCCAGCAGTTCAAGGGACTCGAAAAACGTCCTGACTTTC. V is TRBV28 and J is TRBJ2-6; the D gene is possibly TRBD2 (6 bases). Trimming removed 4 bases at V and 10 bases at J, with 14 bases between. Germline CDR1 MDHEN, CDR2 SYDVKM. The CDR3 is made up of 14 amino acids. The full variable domain, its missing parts supplied by reference TRBV28 and TRBJ2-6, is DVKVTQSSRYLVKRTGEKVFLECVQDMDHENMFWYRQDPGLGLRLIYFSYDVKMKEKGDIPEGYSVSREKKERFSLILESASTNQTSMYLCASSSRDSKNVLTFGAGSRLTVL.

This clonotype came up a few times. The gene calls are TRBV29-1 and TRBJ2-1; TRBD2 matches at 11 bases. The length of the CDR3 is 14 residues. The V and J ends lost 6 bases and 4 bases, in that order; junction bases with no gene match: 5. CDR1 and CDR2 (germline): SQVTM, ANQGSEA. CDR3 nucleotides: TGCAGCGTCGCGGGACTAGCGGCTTACAATGAGCAGTTCTTC. It translates to CSVAGLAAYNEQFF.

This clonotype was picked up a small number of times. V gene TRBV7-3 combines with J gene TRBJ2-3, with 7 bases aligning to TRBD2. Germline trimming cut 3 bases from V and 0 bases from J; bases unmatched to any gene: 3. Germline assignment: CDR1 SGHTA and CDR2 FQGTGA. The CDR3 is 15 residues long. The CDR3 loop is CASSFGGGSTDTQYF. CDR3 DNA: TGTGCCAGCAGCTTTGGGGGGGGTAGCACAGATACGCAGTATTTT.

This rearrangement joins TRBV4-3 to TRBJ2-1, with 9 bases identical to TRBD1. The CDR3 totals 17 residues. The germline V gene encodes CDR1 LGHNA and CDR2 YSLEER. Germline trimming cut 4 bases from V and 4 bases from J; bases unmatched to any gene: 11. This CDR3 is CASSRGVPGQGYNEQFF. The CDR3, as DNA: TGCGCCAGCAGCCGCGGAGTACCGGGACAGGGATACAATGAGCAGTTCTTC.

This clonotype was seen more than once but under ten times. The chain uses TRBV28 and TRBJ1-1; a possible D gene is TRBD1 (6 bases). Between the trimmed V and J ends, which lost 8 bases and 1 base, there was a span of 14 bases. In germline, CDR1 is MDHEN, CDR2 SYDVKM. The CDR3 loop spans 14 amino acids. CDR3 sequence reads: CASFSGTSNTEAFF. The CDR3 DNA is TGTGCCAGCTTTTCTGGGACATCGAACACTGAAGCTTTCTTT.